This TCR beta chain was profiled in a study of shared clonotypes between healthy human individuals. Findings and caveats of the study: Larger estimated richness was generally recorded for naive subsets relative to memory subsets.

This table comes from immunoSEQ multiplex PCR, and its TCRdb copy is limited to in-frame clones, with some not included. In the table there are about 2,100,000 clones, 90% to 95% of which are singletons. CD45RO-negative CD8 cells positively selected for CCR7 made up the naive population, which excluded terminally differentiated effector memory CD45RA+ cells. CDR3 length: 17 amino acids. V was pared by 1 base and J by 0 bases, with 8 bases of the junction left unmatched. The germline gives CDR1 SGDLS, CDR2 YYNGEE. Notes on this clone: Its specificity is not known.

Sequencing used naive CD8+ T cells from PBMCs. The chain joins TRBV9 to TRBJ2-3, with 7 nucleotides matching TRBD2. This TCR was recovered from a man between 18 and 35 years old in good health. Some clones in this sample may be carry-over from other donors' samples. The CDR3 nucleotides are TGTGCCAGCAGCGTACCTCGCGGGAGACCTAGCACAGATACGCAGTATTTT. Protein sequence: CASSVPRGRPSTDTQYF.